These 28 T cell receptor beta chains originate from one sample sequenced in a study of T cell responses to AZD1222 COVID-19 vaccine. Profiling relied on immunoSEQ multiplex PCR, and the TCRdb table lists in-frame clones only, not all of them. The table records 75,000 to 100,000 clones, 80% to 90% of them present only once. The input for sequencing was peripheral blood, taken on day 0 of AZD1222 vaccination. The receptors derive from an adult in good health.

This clone was seen only once. V gene TRBV10-1 combines with J gene TRBJ1-2, with 7 positions matching TRBD1. Germline V lookup: CDR1 WNHNN, CDR2 SYGVQD (reference sequence). The CDR3 consists of 19 residues. The V gene end was trimmed by 0 bases and the J gene end by 0 bases; junction bases not matched to a gene: 13. The CDR3: CASSESKRVRGGSNYGYTF. CDR3 DNA: TGCGCCAGCAGTGAGTCGAAGAGGGTCAGGGGGGGATCTAACTATGGCTACACCTTC.

This rearrangement joins TRBV7-2 to TRBJ1-4; D unresolved. From germline, CDR1 is SGHTA and CDR2 FQGNSA. The CDR3 covers 13 residues. Between the trimmed V and J ends, which lost 2 bases and 3 bases, there was a span of 4 bases. Written as DNA, the CDR3 is TGTGCCAGCAGCTTACCGTCTAATGAAAAACTGTTTTTT. Its protein is CASSLPSNEKLFF.

J is TRBJ2-7 and V is TRBV5-8, with TRBD2 identical over 10 bases. V was clipped by 5 bases and J by 3 bases; unmatched bases: 14. Germline CDR1 reads SGHTS; CDR2 reads YDEGEE. The CDR3 sequence is 17 residues long. As DNA, the CDR3 is TGTGCCAGCAGGGGCCCTAGCGGGAGTAGAACTAGCTACGAGCAGTACTTC. Amino acids: CASRGPSGSRTSYEQYF.

The chain couples TRBV27 to TRBJ1-1; 7 nucleotides agree with TRBD1. Germline lookup yields CDR1 MNHEY and CDR2 SMNVEV (reference sequence). CDR3 length equals 15 residues. After removal of 4 bases from V and 3 bases from J, the junction contained 8 bases not matched to a gene. This CDR3 reads CASSYSNRGDTEAFF. The CDR3 DNA follows: TGTGCCAGCAGTTACTCCAACAGGGGTGACACTGAAGCTTTCTTT.

This chain joins TRBV11-2 and TRBJ1-1, with unresolved D. The CDR3 extends over 14 amino acids. Trimming took 4 bases from V and 1 from J, leaving 10 bases between them. Germline V gene sequence: CDR1 SGHAT, CDR2 FQNNGV. CDR3 sequence reads: CASSSILANTEAFF. The CDR3 coding sequence is TGTGCCAGCAGCTCCATCCTCGCGAACACTGAAGCTTTCTTT.

This CDR3 is CASRGYTGYGYTF. The CDR3 nucleotides read TGTGCCAGCAGGGGATATACAGGGTATGGCTACACCTTC. This chain connects TRBV2 to TRBJ1-2, with TRBD1 as a possible D gene (6 bases). V was pared by 6 bases and J by 5 bases, with 13 bases between. This CDR3 has 13 residues. The germline V gene encodes CDR1 SNHLY and CDR2 FYNNEI.

The gene calls are TRBV7-9 and TRBJ1-2; a weak D match, TRBD1 (5 bases). In germline, CDR1 is SEHNR, CDR2 FQNEAQ (reference sequence). Trimming left V 5 bases short and J 8 bases short, with 12 bases between. The CDR3 sequence is 12 residues long. The CDR3 loop reads CASSPGGDGYTF. The DNA for the CDR3 is TGTGCCAGCAGCCCAGGTGGGGACGGCTACACCTTC.

The rearrangement links TRBV5-1 to TRBJ1-1; weak D call: TRBD1 (5 bases). Trimming took 4 bases from V and 5 from J, leaving 18 bases between them. CDR1 SGHRS and CDR2 YFSETQ come from the germline V gene. The CDR3 covers 15 residues. The chain's CDR3 is CASSPGGNSGTEAFF. The CDR3 bases are TGCGCCAGCAGCCCTGGGGGGAACAGTGGGACTGAAGCTTTCTTT.

This clone was seen a single time. The chain couples TRBV30 to TRBJ2-7, with 11 bases fitting TRBD1. V shed 2 bases and J 3 bases; nucleotides not matched to a gene: 3. Germline CDR1 and CDR2: GTSNPN and SVGIG (reference sequence). The CDR3 contains 14 residues. The CDR3 protein is CAWSTGTGGYEQYF. The CDR3 coding sequence is TGTGCCTGGAGTACCGGGACAGGGGGCTACGAGCAGTACTTC.

The chain links TRBV10-3 to TRBJ2-1; 7 bases align to TRBD2. V was clipped by 6 bases and J by 6 bases; unmatched bases: 11. Looked up from germline, CDR1 is ENHRY and CDR2 is SYGVKD. This CDR3 contains 15 residues. This CDR3 reads CAISTPQGGINEQFF. CDR3 sequence (DNA): TGTGCCATCAGCACCCCCCAGGGAGGGATCAATGAGCAGTTCTTC.

This chain connects TRBV7-2 to TRBJ1-2, with 7 bases aligning to TRBD1. The CDR3 is made up of 14 amino acids. Germline V gene data show CDR1 as SGHTA and CDR2 as FQGNSA. The V segment lost 5 bases and the J segment 2 bases; nucleotides outside the gene matches: 5. The CDR3 DNA is TGTGCCAGCAGCGCGAGGGGACAGAACTATGGCTACACCTTC. Amino acid sequence: CASSARGQNYGYTF.

The CDR3 here is CASSPSWDRNEQFF. The CDR3 DNA is TGTGCCAGCTCACCGAGCTGGGACAGGAATGAGCAGTTCTTC. This sequence joins TRBV18 and TRBJ2-1; 8 nucleotides agree with TRBD1. The CDR3 runs 14 residues. Germline V gives CDR1 KGHSH, CDR2 LQKENI. Trimming took 3 bases from V and 7 from J; bases not matched to a gene: 5.

This clone was seen only once. This chain connects TRBV6-5 to TRBJ1-1, with 7 bases identical to TRBD1. This CDR3 has 15 amino acids. J was trimmed by 4 bases and V by 0 bases; bases with no gene match: 5. Germline V CDR1 and CDR2: MNHEY, SVGAGI. CDR3 in DNA: TGTGCCAGCAGTTACTCTACAGGGGCGGGCACTGAAGCTTTCTTT. Amino acid sequence: CASSYSTGAGTEAFF.

This chain links TRBV6-2 or TRBV6-3 with TRBJ2-2; no firm D call. The CDR3 loop spans 12 amino acids. Per germline, CDR1 MNHEY and CDR2 SVGEGT. The V end lost 6 bases, the J end lost 5 bases, and 7 bases lay between the germline ends. The CDR3, as DNA: TGTGCCAGCAGCCGCCCGACCGGGGAGCTGTTTTTT. Translation: CASSRPTGELFF.

This chain connects TRBV28 to TRBJ2-7; a weak D match, TRBD1 (6 bases). Trimming took off 7 bases at V and 2 bases at J, with 24 bases between the two ends. The length of the CDR3 is 17 residues. Germline CDR1 and CDR2: MDHEN and SYDVKM. For the CDR3, the DNA is TGTGCCAGCACCCATATGAGGGGGAAGGAGACAACCTACGAGCAGTACTTC. This codes for CASTHMRGKETTYEQYF.

The chain joins TRBV12-3 or TRBV12-4 to TRBJ2-1; the D call may be TRBD1 or TRBD2 (5 bases each). This CDR3 spans 13 amino acids. V lost 7 bases and J 9 bases, leaving 16 bases between the germline ends. CDR3 region: CASNRDALGEQFF. The CDR3 nucleotides read TGTGCCAGCAACCGGGACGCCCTGGGTGAGCAGTTCTTC.

This rearrangement joins TRBV5-1 to TRBJ2-1, with TRBD1 identical over 9 bases. Per the germline V gene, CDR1 is SGHRS and CDR2 is YFSETQ. Trimming cost V 0 bases and J 8 bases; bases outside gene matches: 9. This CDR3 contains 16 residues. CDR3 sequence reads: CASSLEIRDRVDEQFF. The CDR3, as DNA: TGCGCCAGCAGCTTGGAGATCCGGGACAGGGTCGATGAGCAGTTCTTC.

This clone occurred a few times. The CDR3 nucleotides are TGTGCCAGCAGCCAAACGGTCGGGGAGCTGTTTTTT. It codes for CASSQTVGELFF. This chain joins TRBV3-1 (or the pseudogene TRBV3-2) and TRBJ2-2; D unresolved. Germline V gene sequence: CDR1 LGHDT, CDR2 YNNKEL (reference sequence). With 2 bases removed from V and 7 bases from J, the gap between germline ends came to 5 bases. CDR3 length equals 12 residues.

The V and J genes are TRBV5-1 and TRBJ2-5; TRBD2 matches 7 bases. Losses at the gene ends were 0 bases for V and 3 bases for J; bases not matched to a gene: 11. Germline CDR1 and CDR2: SGHRS and YFSETQ. The CDR3 totals 17 residues. This CDR3 is CASSLGVVAGEEETQYF. In nucleotides, the CDR3 is TGCGCCAGCAGCTTGGGTGTGGTTGCGGGGGAAGAAGAGACCCAGTACTTC.

The gene calls are TRBV18 and TRBJ2-6, with TRBD1 matching over 12 bases. This CDR3 has 17 residues. The germline CDR1 and CDR2 sequences are KGHSH and LQKENI. V lost 4 bases to trimming and J lost 4 bases; unmatched junction nucleotides: 5. CDR3 residues: CASSRGTGGAGANVLTF. The DNA of the CDR3 is TGTGCCAGCTCACGGGGGACAGGGGGCGCCGGGGCCAACGTCCTGACTTTC.

The J gene is TRBJ2-1, the V gene TRBV6-1; tentative D call: TRBD1 (6 bases). Germline CDR1 reads MNHNS; CDR2 reads SASEGT. This CDR3 spans 13 amino acids. Deletions cut 5 bases from V and 2 bases from J, with 7 bases between. CDR3 in amino acids: CASSRDTYNEQFF. DNA for the CDR3: TGTGCCAGCAGTCGGGACACCTACAATGAGCAGTTCTTC.

This chain joins TRBV12-3 or TRBV12-4 and TRBJ1-2; D is unclear. This CDR3 comprises 13 residues. The V and J ends lost 1 base and 8 bases respectively, with 11 bases between them. Written as DNA, the CDR3 is TGTGCCAGCAGTTTAGAGGTCGGGGTCGGCTACACCTTC. Translated, it gives CASSLEVGVGYTF.

The V call is TRBV7-3, the J call TRBJ1-1; D gene uncertain. CDR3 length: 13 residues. Germline CDR1 reads SGHTA; CDR2 reads FQGTGA. V lost 5 bases to trimming and J lost 2 bases, with 9 bases between them. CDR3 sequence reads: CASSQMKNTEAFF. The CDR3 nucleotides read TGTGCCAGCAGCCAGATGAAAAACACTGAAGCTTTCTTT.

CDR3 sequence (DNA): TGTGCCAGCACCGGCAGGGGGGGGAGAAACACTGAAGCTTTCTTT. Translating gives CASTGRGGRNTEAFF. The chain uses TRBV2 and TRBJ1-1; TRBD1 matches at 7 bases. The V gene end was trimmed by 7 bases and the J gene end by 2 bases; junction bases not matched to a gene: 10. The CDR3 is 15 residues long. CDR1 SNHLY and CDR2 FYNNEI come from the germline V gene.

The V and J genes are TRBV7-2 and TRBJ2-2; 8 bases are shared with TRBD2. The CDR3 is 16 amino acids. Per the germline V gene, CDR1 is SGHTA and CDR2 is FQGNSA. J lost 4 bases, V lost 6 bases, and 10 bases had no gene match. CDR3 in DNA: TGTGCCAGCAGGCCAGCGGGGGTGAGAAGCACCGGGGAGCTGTTTTTT. It encodes CASRPAGVRSTGELFF. Full variable domain (missing parts from reference TRBV7-2 and TRBJ2-2): GAGVSQSPSNKVTEKGKDVELRCDPISGHTALYWYRQSLGQGLEFLIYFQGNSAPDKSGLPSDRFSAERTGGSVSTLTIQRTQQEDSAVYLCASRPAGVRSTGELFFGEGSRLTVL.

In this sample, this clone turned up once. The rearrangement joins TRBV11-2 to TRBJ2-2; perhaps TRBD1 as D (6 bases). With 2 bases removed from V and 8 bases from J, the gap between germline ends came to 15 bases. Germline CDR1 SGHAT, CDR2 FQNNGV. The CDR3 length is 15 residues. Written as DNA, the CDR3 is TGTGCCAGCAGCTTATTTGACAGGCCCCCGGGGGAGCTGTTTTTT. The encoded protein is CASSLFDRPPGELFF.

The V and J genes are TRBV10-3 and TRBJ2-7, with D maybe TRBD1 (6 bases). This CDR3 is 17 amino acids long. Germline-derived CDR1 and CDR2 are ENHRY and SYGVKD. V lost 8 bases and J lost 2, with 25 bases in between. The CDR3 DNA reads as TGTGCCATCTCCGCAGGCCCAGGGGCAGGGAAAGCCTACGAGCAGTACTTC. As protein: CAISAGPGAGKAYEQYF.

This clone appeared a few times. The CDR3 sequence is CATSRDAFGQSNTEAFF. Here the CDR3 DNA reads TGTGCCACCAGCAGAGACGCCTTTGGACAGTCAAACACTGAAGCTTTCTTT. The chain links TRBV15 to TRBJ1-1, with a possible D match to TRBD1 (6 bases). Germline CDR1 LNHNV, CDR2 YYDKDF (reference sequence). The CDR3 length is 17 residues. Trimming removed 0 bases from V and 2 bases from J, with 16 bases in between.